This is a list of T cell receptor beta chains from one sample in a study of blood T cell repertoires in COVID-19. Measured with immunoSEQ multiplex PCR; TCRdb has only the in-frame clones, and not every one. The table lists 250,000 or so clones, 85% to 90% of them singletons, with about 0.99% in the top ten. The sample consisted of peripheral blood. The receptors come from a woman aged 40-49 years who had recovered from COVID-19. Each CDR3 is given with its conserved first and last residue. A D gene is named only where the DNA matches it firmly. Size is omitted from some rows. Given values are once, few, many or a class for expanded clones.

CDR3 DNA,CDR3 protein,clone size,D gene,J gene,V gene
TGTGCCAGCAGTTACTCGAGGTCAAGGGGCTATGGCTACACCTTC,CASSYSRSRGYGYTF,-,-,TRBJ1-2,TRBV6-5
TGCGCCAGCAGCCAGGACCCCCTTTCGGCGGGGGGGCAGTTCTTC,CASSQDPLSAGGQFF,once,TRBD2,TRBJ2-1,TRBV4-3
TGTGCCAGCAGCTTAGGGGGTAGCGGGAGGGTGTACGAGCAGTACTTC,CASSLGGSGRVYEQYF,-,TRBD2,TRBJ2-7,TRBV7-2
TGTGCCAGCAGCGTAGGCGGGGACTCCTACAATGAGCAGTTCTTC,CASSVGGDSYNEQFF,-,-,TRBJ2-1,TRBV9
TGCGCCAGCAGTCAGGGGACTAGCGGGAGCGCTTGCTCCTACGAGCAGTACTTC,CASSQGTSGSACSYEQYF,-,TRBD2,TRBJ2-7,TRBV23-1
TGCGCCAGTCAACAACCAAGGGGGGGCATCACTGAAGCTTTCTTT,CASQQPRGGITEAFF,-,-,TRBJ1-1,TRBV5-1
TGTGCCTGGAGATCCGGCCCAGGCCTTAGCAATCAGCCCCAGCATTTT,CAWRSGPGLSNQPQHF,-,-,TRBJ1-5,TRBV30
TGTGCCAGCAGCGTAGGAGTGCAAAATGAAAAACTGTTTTTT,CASSVGVQNEKLFF,few,-,TRBJ1-4,TRBV9
TGTGCCAGCAGCTTGAGGCGGGAGTACAATGAGCAGTTCTTC,CASSLRREYNEQFF,few,TRBD2,TRBJ2-1,TRBV5-4
TGCGCCAGCAGCCAAGAGGGGCTGGCTGAAGCTTTCTTT,CASSQEGLAEAFF,-,-,TRBJ1-1,TRBV4-3
TGTGCCAGCAGCTGGACAGGCCTTAATGAAAAACTGTTTTTT,CASSWTGLNEKLFF,-,TRBD1,TRBJ1-4,TRBV5-4
TGCAGCCCCGGACTAGCGACCACGGGCCAGCAGTATTTT,CSPGLATTGQQYF,-,TRBD2,TRBJ2-3,TRBV29-1
TGTGCCAGCAGTGACAGCGGCTCTGGAAACACCATATATTTT,CASSDSGSGNTIYF,once,-,TRBJ1-3,TRBV2
TGTGCCAGCAGCGACACTAGCGTCACCGGGGAGCTGTTTTTT,CASSDTSVTGELFF,-,TRBD2,TRBJ2-2,TRBV3-1/TRBV3-2
TGTGCCAGCTCACCGGGACAGGGCCCCCACTACGAGCAGTACTTC,CASSPGQGPHYEQYF,-,TRBD1,TRBJ2-7,TRBV18
TGCAGTGCTCCCCGCGGGGATGAGCAGTTCTTC,CSAPRGDEQFF,-,-,TRBJ2-1,TRBV20-1
TGTGCCAGCAGCGGGGGGGTAGCGGGAGCCTACGAGCAGTACTTC,CASSGGVAGAYEQYF,-,TRBD2,TRBJ2-7,TRBV9
TGCGCCAGCAGCCCTCGCGGACTCAACAATGAGCAGTTCTTC,CASSPRGLNNEQFF,-,-,TRBJ2-1,TRBV4-1
TGTGCCAGCAGCTTAGCTGCGGCACCTGAAGCTTTCTTT,CASSLAAAPEAFF,-,-,TRBJ1-1,TRBV11-3
TGTGCCAGCAGCTCGGGGTCTGGATCCTACGAGCAGTACTTC,CASSSGSGSYEQYF,-,-,TRBJ2-7,TRBV7-3
TGTGCCATCAGTGGGGTGGGGGCTGGAGATGAGCAGTTCTTC,CAISGVGAGDEQFF,-,-,TRBJ2-1,TRBV10-3
TGCGCCAGCAGCTTGGTGCAGGGGGCTTCACCCCTCCACTTT,CASSLVQGASPLHF,few,TRBD1,TRBJ1-6,TRBV5-1
TGTGCCAGCAGAAGACGAGGGTACACAGATACGCAGTATTTT,CASRRRGYTDTQYF,-,-,TRBJ2-3,TRBV6-5
TGTGCCAGCAGTTACCCCCGGACTAGCACAGATACGCAGTATTTT,CASSYPRTSTDTQYF,-,-,TRBJ2-3,TRBV6-6
TGTGCCAGCAGTCCGGTCGGCAATCAGCCCCAGCATTTT,CASSPVGNQPQHF,-,-,TRBJ1-5,TRBV12-3/TRBV12-4
TGTGCCAGCAGACTGGGACAGGGGGCGCGGGGAGGCTACACCTTC,CASRLGQGARGGYTF,many,TRBD1,TRBJ1-2,TRBV3-1/TRBV3-2
TGTGCCAGCAGCCAAGGGACAGGGGTTGGCAATCAGCCCCAGCATTTT,CASSQGTGVGNQPQHF,-,TRBD1,TRBJ1-5,TRBV3-1/TRBV3-2
TGTGCCAGCAGCGTAGTCGGGGACAGGGGGTACGAGCAGTACTTC,CASSVVGDRGYEQYF,-,TRBD1,TRBJ2-7,TRBV9
TGTGCCAGCGAACTAGCGGGAGTACCCTACGAGCAGTACTTC,CASELAGVPYEQYF,-,TRBD2,TRBJ2-7,TRBV7-9
TGTGCCACCAGCTCGGACAGGGTTTACGAGCAGTACTTC,CATSSDRVYEQYF,-,TRBD1,TRBJ2-7,TRBV15
TGTGCCAGCAGCTTAGGGGGGGGGAGGCAAGAGACCCAGTACTTC,CASSLGGGRQETQYF,once,TRBD2,TRBJ2-5,TRBV7-6
TGTGCCAGCACCCTCAGGGGCCCCTACAATGAGCAGTTCTTC,CASTLRGPYNEQFF,-,-,TRBJ2-1,TRBV6-5
TGTGCCAGCAGTTACCTTAACGAGCAGTACTTC,CASSYLNEQYF,-,-,TRBJ2-7,TRBV6-2/TRBV6-3
TGTGCCACCAGTGGGGGCGAGGGCTACACCTTC,CATSGGEGYTF,once,-,TRBJ1-2,TRBV24-1
TGTGCCAGCAGTTACAGAGGCATGGACTACGAGCAGTACTTC,CASSYRGMDYEQYF,few,-,TRBJ2-7,TRBV6-2/TRBV6-3
TGTGCCAGTAGGAGACAGGGGTCTGGGGCCAACGTCCTGACTTTC,CASRRQGSGANVLTF,-,TRBD1,TRBJ2-6,TRBV19
TGTGCCAGCAGTCCCGTGGCCTATGAGCAGTTCTTC,CASSPVAYEQFF,-,-,TRBJ2-1,TRBV6-2/TRBV6-3
TGTGCCTGGAGTGTACTTGGGCCCTCCTACAATGAGCAGTTCTTC,CAWSVLGPSYNEQFF,-,-,TRBJ2-1,TRBV30
TGTGCCAGCTCACCGACCACAGGGGGAATTAATCAGCCCCAGCATTTT,CASSPTTGGINQPQHF,-,TRBD1,TRBJ1-5,TRBV18
TGCGCCAGCAGCCAAGATTTGAGTCGCAATCAGCCCCAGCATTTT,CASSQDLSRNQPQHF,-,-,TRBJ1-5,TRBV4-3
TGTGCCAGCAGTTTATCGCCGGGGACAGTCTCTGGGGCCAACGTCCTGACTTTC,CASSLSPGTVSGANVLTF,-,TRBD1,TRBJ2-6,TRBV27